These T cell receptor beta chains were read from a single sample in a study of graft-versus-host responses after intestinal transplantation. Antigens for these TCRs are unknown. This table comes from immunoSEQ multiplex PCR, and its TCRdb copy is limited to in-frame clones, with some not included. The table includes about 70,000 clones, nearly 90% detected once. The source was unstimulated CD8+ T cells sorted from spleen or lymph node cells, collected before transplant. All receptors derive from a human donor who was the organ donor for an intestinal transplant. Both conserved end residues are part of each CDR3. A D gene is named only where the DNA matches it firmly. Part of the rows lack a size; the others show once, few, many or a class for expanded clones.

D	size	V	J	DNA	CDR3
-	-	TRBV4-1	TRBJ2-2	TGCGCCAGCAGCCCTCTCTCCAACCGGGCCGGGGAGCTGTTTTTT	CASSPLSNRAGELFF
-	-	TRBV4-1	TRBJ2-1	TGCGCCAGCAGCCAAGGGGAGAGCTCCTACAATGAGCAGTTCTTC	CASSQGESSYNEQFF
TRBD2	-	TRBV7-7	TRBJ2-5	TGTGCTAGCAGCCGCACTAGCGGGTATGAGACCCAGTACTTC	CASSRTSGYETQYF
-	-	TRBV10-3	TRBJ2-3	TGTGCCATCAGTGAACAGGGCTTCACAGATACGCAGTATTTT	CAISEQGFTDTQYF
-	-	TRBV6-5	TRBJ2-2	TGTGCCAGCAGTTACAGGACTACCACCGGGGAGCTGTTTTTT	CASSYRTTTGELFF
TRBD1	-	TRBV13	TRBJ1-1	TGTGCCAGCAGCTTCTTGACAGGGGAAAGTGAAGCTTTCTTT	CASSFLTGESEAFF
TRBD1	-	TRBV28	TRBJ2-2	TGTGCCAGCAGTTTACCGCAGGGACAGGGGGACCCTAACACCGGGGAGCTGTTTTTT	CASSLPQGQGDPNTGELFF
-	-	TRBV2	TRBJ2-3	TGTGCCAGCAGTGAAGTGGCGGCACATCACACAGATACGCAGTATTTT	CASSEVAAHHTDTQYF
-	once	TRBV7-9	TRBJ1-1	TGTGCCAGCAGCGTCCCTGGGGGGGATTATATGAACACTGAAGCTTTCTTT	CASSVPGGDYMNTEAFF
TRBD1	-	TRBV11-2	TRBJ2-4	TGTGCCAGCAGTTTCGGACAGGGGGCAAACATTCAGTACTTC	CASSFGQGANIQYF
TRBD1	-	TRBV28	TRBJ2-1	TGTGCCAGCAGTTTAACCCGACAGGGGCCCTCCAATGAGCAGTTCTTC	CASSLTRQGPSNEQFF
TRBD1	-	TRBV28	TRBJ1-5	TGTGCCAGCAGTCTACAGGGGGTTGGCCAGCCCCAGCATTTT	CASSLQGVGQPQHF
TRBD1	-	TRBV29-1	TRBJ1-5	TGCAGCGTTCGGACAGGGGATAGCAATCAGCCCCAGCATTTT	CSVRTGDSNQPQHF
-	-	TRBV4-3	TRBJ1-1	TGCGCCAGCAGCCAAGATCGGGATGGATTGTCTGAAGCTTTCTTT	CASSQDRDGLSEAFF
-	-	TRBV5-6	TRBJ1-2	TGTGCCAGCAGCCCACTAGGGGGTATCTATGGCTACACCTTC	CASSPLGGIYGYTF
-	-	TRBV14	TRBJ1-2	TGTGCCAGCAGCCGGGTGGGCCAAACACGGAATGGCTACACCTTC	CASSRVGQTRNGYTF
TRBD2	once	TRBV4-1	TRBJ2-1	TGCGCCAGCAGCCGAATAGCGGGGGGGCATTACAATGAGCAGTTCTTC	CASSRIAGGHYNEQFF
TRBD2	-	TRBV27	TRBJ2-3	TGTGCCAGCAGTTTAGTAGGTAGCGGGGGGGCAACGGATACGCAGTATTTT	CASSLVGSGGATDTQYF
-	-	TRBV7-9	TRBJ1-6	TGTGCCAGCAGCTTCGTACAGGATTCACCCCTCCACTTT	CASSFVQDSPLHF
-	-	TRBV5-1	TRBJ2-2	TGCGCCAGCAGCTTGGCCAGACTAGATCCTAACACCGGGGAGCTGTTTTTT	CASSLARLDPNTGELFF
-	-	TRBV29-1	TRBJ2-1	TGCAGCGTTGAATTAGGGGTCGATGAGCAGTTCTTC	CSVELGVDEQFF
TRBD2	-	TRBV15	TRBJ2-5	TGTGCCACCAGCAGAGGACGGGGGGAAGAGACCCAGTACTTC	CATSRGRGEETQYF
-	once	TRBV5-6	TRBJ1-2	TGTGCCAGCAGCATGGACAGAGCTAACTATGGCTACACCTTC	CASSMDRANYGYTF
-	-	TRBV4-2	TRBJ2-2	TGTGCCAGCAGCCAAGTGATATCGGGGGTAAACACCGGGGAGCTGTTTTTT	CASSQVISGVNTGELFF
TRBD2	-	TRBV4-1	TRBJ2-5	TGCGCCAGCAGCGAAACAGATACTAGCGGGGCCCAAGAGACCCAGTACTTC	CASSETDTSGAQETQYF
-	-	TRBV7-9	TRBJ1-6	TGTGCCAGCAGCTTGGGGTTTGGGAGCTCCTATAATTCACCCCTCCACTTT	CASSLGFGSSYNSPLHF
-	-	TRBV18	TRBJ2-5	TGTGCCAGCTCACCAGGGCGGACTATCCAAGAGACCCAGTACTTC	CASSPGRTIQETQYF
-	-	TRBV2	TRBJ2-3	TGTGCCAGCAGCGCCCCGGGGATAGATACGCAGTATTTT	CASSAPGIDTQYF
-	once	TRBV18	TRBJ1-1	TGTGCCAGCTCACCAACAGGTTCAAACACTGAAGCTTTCTTT	CASSPTGSNTEAFF
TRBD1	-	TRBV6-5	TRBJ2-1	TGTGCCAGCAGTTACTATGGGACAGACTACAATGAGCAGTTCTTC	CASSYYGTDYNEQFF